The text below deals with one TCR beta chain. This sample was included in a study of blood T cell repertoires in COVID-19. Turning to the study itself: COVID-19 samples, acute and convalescent, were from the United States, Italy and Spain.

CDR3 length: 17 amino acids. The V end was cut by 2 bases, the J end by 0 bases, with 11 bases between. Germline-derived CDR1 and CDR2 are LNHDA and SQIVND (reference sequence). The table came from immunoSEQ multiplex PCR; TCRdb's copy has only in-frame clones and leaves some out. The sample contains some 54,000 clones, over 85% of which appear only once. The sample comprised peripheral blood. The receptor was isolated from an elderly man with active or convalescent COVID-19. The chain recombines TRBV19 with TRBJ2-6; D not certain. Here the CDR3 reads CASSITVQSSGANVLTF. Here the CDR3 DNA reads TGTGCCAGTAGTATAACAGTACAAAGCTCTGGGGCCAACGTCCTGACTTTC.